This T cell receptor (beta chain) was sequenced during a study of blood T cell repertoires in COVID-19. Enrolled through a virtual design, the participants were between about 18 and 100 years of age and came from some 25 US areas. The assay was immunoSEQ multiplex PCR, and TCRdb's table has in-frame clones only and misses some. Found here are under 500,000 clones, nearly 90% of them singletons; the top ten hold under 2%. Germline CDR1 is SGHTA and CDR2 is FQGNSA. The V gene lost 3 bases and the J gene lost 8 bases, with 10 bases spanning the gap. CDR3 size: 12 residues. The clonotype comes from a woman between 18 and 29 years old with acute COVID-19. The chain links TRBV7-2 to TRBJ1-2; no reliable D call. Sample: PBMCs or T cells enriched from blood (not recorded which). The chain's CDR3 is CASSFPDGGYTF. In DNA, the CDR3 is TGTGCCAGCAGCTTCCCCGACGGGGGCTACACCTTC.